This passage covers 21 T cell receptor beta chains from one sample sequenced in a study of naive and memory T cell subsets. Both TRBC1 and TRBC2 were covered by a beta constant-region primer of two equimolar oligonucleotides. Nested alpha and beta constant-region primers with the SP2 primer drove four PCR rounds on ligated cDNA. TCRdb analysed the UMI-ligation and nested PCR reads with MiXCR anew, one entry per CDR3 protein. This table holds roughly 92,000 distinct CDR3 sequences, roughly 10% found once. Which antigens these TCRs recognize remains unknown. Study observations and caveats: Naive repertoires, especially CD8, held a few larger clonotypes, possibly memory cells re-expressing CD45RA.

The sequenced sample consisted of naive CD4+ T cells from blood. These receptors were obtained from a human donor in good health.

This clonotype was counted a few times. The rearrangement joins TRBV29-1 to TRBJ2-2, with a weak D call TRBD2 (6 bases). Germline-derived CDR1 and CDR2 are SQVTM and ANQGSEA. The CDR3 totals 12 residues. Trimming took off 4 bases at V and 3 bases at J, with 6 bases between the two ends. CDR3: CSVGGDTGELFF. The CDR3 DNA reads TGCAGCGTTGGGGGGGACACCGGGGAGCTGTTTTTT.

This clonotype was seen more than once but under ten times. V gene TRBV28 combines with J gene TRBJ1-1; 7 bases line up with TRBD1. This CDR3 is 13 amino acids long. Germline V lookup: CDR1 MDHEN, CDR2 SYDVKM. V lost 7 bases and J lost 6; bases outside the gene matches: 8. The CDR3 DNA reads as TGTGCCAGCACCCAGGCAGGGGGTCCTGAAGCTTTCTTT. Translating gives CASTQAGGPEAFF.

The chain is built from TRBV30 and TRBJ1-2, with D possibly being TRBD1 (5 bases). The CDR3 is made up of 15 amino acids. V lost 5 bases and J lost 3, with 19 bases in between. Germline CDR1 is GTSNPN and CDR2 is SVGIG (reference sequence). The CDR3 region is CAWDNLWGEDYGYTF. Here the CDR3 DNA reads TGTGCCTGGGATAACCTCTGGGGGGAGGACTATGGCTACACCTTC.

This clonotype came up a few times. The rearrangement links TRBV27 to TRBJ2-3; TRBD2 agrees at 8 bases. The germline CDR1 and CDR2 sequences are MNHEY and SMNVEV (reference sequence). After removal of 2 bases from V and 6 bases from J, the junction contained 13 bases not matched to a gene. The CDR3 runs to 17 residues. CDR3 amino acids: CASSLRAGTRGSDTQYF. In nucleotides, the CDR3 is TGTGCCAGCAGTTTACGAGCCGGGACTAGAGGTTCCGATACGCAGTATTTT.

The rearrangement uses TRBV12-3 or TRBV12-4 and TRBJ2-7; D is uncertain. CDR3 length: 14 residues. V dropped 6 bases and J dropped 4 bases, with 16 bases sitting between them. This CDR3 reads CASSKTPAAYEQYF. DNA for the CDR3: TGTGCCAGCAGCAAGACTCCCGCCGCTTACGAGCAGTACTTC.

The chain has TRBV7-9 and TRBJ2-7, with TRBD2 matching over 7 bases. V was pared by 4 bases and J by 2 bases, with 11 bases of the junction left unmatched. Germline-derived CDR1 and CDR2 are SEHNR and FQNEAQ (reference sequence). The CDR3 contains 16 residues. The CDR3 nucleotides are TGTGCCAGCAGCTCCGGGAGGAGCCTACAAACCTACGAGCAGTACTTC. It encodes CASSSGRSLQTYEQYF. The full variable domain, its missing parts supplied by reference TRBV7-9 and TRBJ2-7, is DTGVSQNPRHKITKRGQNVTFRCDPISEHNRLYWYRQTLGQGPEFLTYFQNEAQLEKSRLLSDRFSAERPKGSFSTLEIQRTEQGDSAMYLCASSSGRSLQTYEQYFGPGTRLTVT.

In its sample, this clonotype was seen a few times. The V gene is TRBV4-3, the J gene TRBJ2-7, with 8 bases matching TRBD2. V shed 0 bases, J shed 6 bases, and the junction held 13 bases outside the gene matches. This CDR3 region has 17 residues. CDR1 and CDR2 (germline): LGHNA, YSLEER. DNA for the CDR3: TGCGCCAGCAGCCAAGATGTGGGGCGGGGGGCGCTGGGCGAGCAGTACTTC. Amino acids: CASSQDVGRGALGEQYF.

The sample holds many counts of this clonotype. This chain links TRBV20-1 with TRBJ2-3; possible D gene TRBD1, 6 bases. The CDR3 is 14 residues long. Germline loops: CDR1 DFQATT, CDR2 SNEGSKA (reference sequence). Between the trimmed V and J ends, which lost 4 bases and 0 bases, there was a span of 11 bases. The CDR3 loop reads CSATPGASTDTQYF. CDR3 coding DNA: TGCAGTGCTACCCCAGGGGCTAGCACAGATACGCAGTATTTT.

The J gene is TRBJ2-1, the V gene TRBV29-1, with D uncertain. CDR3 length: 14 residues. Germline V gives CDR1 SQVTM, CDR2 ANQGSEA. V lost 6 bases, J lost 6 bases, and 18 bases lay in between. CDR3 DNA: TGCAGCGTGACCACGGATCCGGTGAGCAATGAGCAGTTCTTC. Protein product: CSVTTDPVSNEQFF.

There are a few counts of this clonotype. The genes are TRBV19 and TRBJ2-1; 9 nucleotides agree with TRBD1. Germline trimming cut 5 bases from V and 5 bases from J; bases unmatched to any gene: 10. Germline CDR1 LNHDA, CDR2 SQIVND (reference sequence). The CDR3 extends over 16 amino acids. The CDR3 sequence is CASSAFGTGRDNEQFF. CDR3 DNA sequence: TGTGCCAGTAGTGCCTTCGGGACAGGGAGAGACAATGAGCAGTTCTTC.

This clonotype was detected ten times or more. V gene TRBV7-2 combines with J gene TRBJ2-1, with unresolved D. This CDR3 is built from 14 residues. V was cut by 7 bases and J by 11 bases, with 21 bases left in between. Germline values: CDR1 SGHTA, CDR2 FQGNSA. CDR3 amino acids: CASTEPRLARQQFF. The CDR3 DNA reads as TGTGCCAGCACCGAACCCAGGTTGGCACGGCAGCAGTTCTTC.

This clonotype has a handful of counts. The V gene is TRBV28, the J gene TRBJ2-3, with no clear D. The germline V gene encodes CDR1 MDHEN and CDR2 SYDVKM. The CDR3 spans 14 residues. V lost 6 bases and J 3 bases, leaving 13 bases between the germline ends. CDR3: CASSQPPRTDTQYF. The CDR3 DNA reads as TGTGCCAGCAGCCAGCCCCCGAGGACAGATACGCAGTATTTT.

This clonotype was counted ten times or more. This chain connects TRBV7-6 to TRBJ2-1; D remains unclear. V gave up 4 bases and J gave up 8 bases, with 9 bases separating them. Per the germline V gene, CDR1 is SGHVS and CDR2 is FNYEAQ. The CDR3 covers 12 residues. DNA of the CDR3: TGTGCCAGCAGCTCCTCCCGTGATGAGCAGTTCTTC. It is translated as CASSSSRDEQFF.

This clonotype was observed many times. CDR3 sequence reads: CASTTSSLTSSYGYTF. CDR3 sequence (DNA): TGTGCCAGCACCACCTCCAGTCTAACATCCAGCTATGGCTACACCTTC. The chain combines TRBV6-6 with TRBJ1-2; unclear D gene. V dropped 7 bases and J dropped 4 bases, with 22 bases sitting between them. CDR3 length equals 16 residues. Germline-derived CDR1 and CDR2 are MNHNY and SVGAGI (reference sequence).

The rearrangement joins TRBV14 to TRBJ1-5; TRBD1 aligns across 10 bases. Germline V gives CDR1 SGHDN, CDR2 FVKESK. The CDR3 extends over 19 amino acids. The V gene end was trimmed by 2 bases and the J gene end by 0 bases; junction bases not matched to a gene: 10. CDR3 in amino acids: CASSQLLRDRGYSNQPQHF. In nucleotides, the CDR3 is TGTGCCAGCAGCCAACTACTCCGGGACAGGGGCTATAGCAATCAGCCCCAGCATTTT.

In its sample, this clonotype was seen many times. The chain combines TRBV7-2 with TRBJ2-3, with 8 positions matching TRBD2. V lost 3 bases, J lost 4 bases, and 9 bases stayed unmatched. The CDR3 runs to 16 residues. Germline V CDR1 and CDR2: SGHTA, FQGNSA. The CDR3 loop reads CASSFAGGRGADTQYF. DNA of the CDR3: TGTGCCAGCAGCTTTGCGGGGGGCCGGGGAGCAGATACGCAGTATTTT.

This clonotype was recorded at least ten times. This chain links TRBV5-1 with TRBJ2-5; D possibly uses TRBD1 or TRBD2 (5 bases each). Trimming took off 1 base at V and 5 bases at J, with 15 bases between the two ends. Germline values: CDR1 SGHRS, CDR2 YFSETQ. The CDR3 loop spans 15 amino acids. CDR3 DNA sequence: TGCGCCAGCAGCTTGAGTAACCTGAGGGGCGAGACCCAGTACTTC. It encodes CASSLSNLRGETQYF.

This clonotype appeared many times. The chain carries TRBV20-1 and TRBJ2-1, with 10 positions matching TRBD2. Germline CDR1 is DFQATT and CDR2 is SNEGSKA (reference sequence). The CDR3 runs to 13 residues. Germline trimming cut 3 bases from V and 12 bases from J; bases unmatched to any gene: 8. The chain's CDR3 is CSASLAGVRWQFF. The CDR3 nucleotides are TGCAGTGCTAGTCTAGCGGGAGTGCGATGGCAGTTCTTC.

This clonotype showed up just a few times. The V gene is TRBV4-1, the J gene TRBJ1-2; the D is unclear. The CDR3 contains 13 residues. Germline V gives CDR1 MGHRA, CDR2 YSYEKL. V shed 1 base and J shed 5 bases, with 8 bases lying between them. Here the CDR3 DNA reads TGCGCCAGCAGCCAAGTCTTGGAATATGGCTACACCTTC. Amino acids: CASSQVLEYGYTF.

This clonotype was seen a few times. This chain links TRBV4-3 with TRBJ1-5; a weak D match, TRBD1 (5 bases). Germline V lookup: CDR1 LGHNA, CDR2 YSLEER. The V and J ends lost 9 bases and 7 bases respectively, with 19 bases between them. The CDR3 covers 14 residues. CDR3 nucleotides: TGCGCCAGAAACTCCCTCAGGGATGGACAGCCCCAGCATTTT. Its protein is CARNSLRDGQPQHF.

This clonotype was counted a few times. J is TRBJ1-1 and V is TRBV9, with 8 positions matching TRBD1. Trimming took 5 bases from V and 8 from J; bases not matched to a gene: 11. CDR3 size: 14 residues. Germline CDR1 is SGDLS and CDR2 is YYNGEE. CDR3 DNA sequence: TGTGCCAGCAGGAAGACAGGGGAGGGGTTGGAAGCTTTCTTT. Its protein product is CASRKTGEGLEAFF.